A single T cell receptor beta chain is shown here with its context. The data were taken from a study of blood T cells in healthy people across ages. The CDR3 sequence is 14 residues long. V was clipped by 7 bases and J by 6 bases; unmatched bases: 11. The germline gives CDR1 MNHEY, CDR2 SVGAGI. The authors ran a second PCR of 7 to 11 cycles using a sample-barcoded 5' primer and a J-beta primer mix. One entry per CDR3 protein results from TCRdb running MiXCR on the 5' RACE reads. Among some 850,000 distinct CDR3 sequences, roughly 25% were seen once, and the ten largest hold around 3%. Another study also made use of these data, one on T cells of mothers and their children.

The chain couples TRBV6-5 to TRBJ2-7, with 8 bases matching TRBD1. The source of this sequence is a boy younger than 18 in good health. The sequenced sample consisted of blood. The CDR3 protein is CASKFGQGAVEQYF. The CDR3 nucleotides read TGTGCCAGCAAATTCGGCCAGGGGGCGGTCGAGCAGTACTTC.